The rows below give T cell receptor beta chains drawn from one sample of a study of shared clonotypes between healthy human individuals. Clones were read by immunoSEQ multiplex PCR, and TCRdb kept only the in-frame ones, dropping some. This table has 470,000 or so clones, about 84% appearing once. Input material: PBMCs. These TCRs come from a middle-aged woman in good health. Some clones in this sample may be carry-over from other donors' samples. Both conserved end residues are part of each CDR3. Some rows have no size entry. The others give once, few or many, or a class for an expanded clone.

len	v_gene	abundance	CDR3aa
14	TRBV6-6	.	CASSYSGAGAEQYF
14	TRBV28	.	CASSLHSAGTEAFF
12	TRBV29-1	once	CSVSSANYGYTF
16	TRBV18	.	CASSQLQGVWSYEQYF
19	TRBV4-1	.	CASSQLGLAGHVAYNEQFF
17	TRBV5-1	once	CASSSAGYRTPEETQYF
15	TRBV9	.	CASSVFTDPTDTQYF
14	TRBV6-5	.	CASSLAGVQETQYF
15	TRBV5-6	.	CASSPTGGTGNTIYF
15	TRBV5-6	.	CASSPQGSGANVLTF
15	TRBV4-2	.	CASSQESTSAETQYF
14	TRBV7-8	.	CASSLNPQGETQYF
15	TRBV28	.	CAIHSTSGAYNEQFF
14	TRBV27	.	CASSRREAGKGYTF
13	TRBV28	many	CASSAPNTDTQYF
12	TRBV29-1	.	CSVDSGHYEQYF
12	TRBV29-1	.	CSGEDRYNEQFF
13	TRBV2	.	CASSDSGYYGYTF
15	TRBV30	.	CAWSDESSYNSPLHF
15	TRBV18	once	CASSPVLAGEETQYF
14	TRBV30	.	CAWSVLGQGQPQHF
19	TRBV4-1	.	CASSLPTRQGRSSYNEQFF
16	TRBV6-4	many	CASSDSIAGGPSEQFF
12	TRBV29-1	.	CSGGQLNTEAFF
14	TRBV27	.	CASSSPGQSYEQYF
11	TRBV30	.	CAWSSPADYTF
17	TRBV4-3	.	CASSHPGLAGGGNEQFF
16	TRBV5-1	.	CASYVLPTSGRGEQYF
15	TRBV5-8	.	CASSTRTTSTDTQYF
16	TRBV7-6	.	CASSSGSHSFTYEQYF
15	TRBV15	.	CATSSPDRGDYGYTF
15	TRBV7-2	.	CASSLGGRQQETQYF
14	TRBV23-1	.	CASSQSQALNEQYF
13	TRBV27	.	CASSYLQGQPQHF
16	TRBV5-4	.	CASSLVSGRDTGELFF
15	TRBV15	.	CATSRDATGGYEQYF
18	TRBV28	.	CASSFWTGSLAGFDEQFF
13	TRBV28	.	CASSRQGYTEAFF
16	TRBV7-9	.	CASSLGSGTSGRVGFF
12	TRBV6-6	few	CASSQGPYEQYF
16	TRBV10-1	.	CASSDPGLAGDDTQYF
16	TRBV28	.	CASTPGQGASYYGYTF
13	TRBV7-9	.	CASSPGQSYEQYF
13	TRBV6-1	many	CASSEGVNQPQHF